A selection of T cell receptor beta chains follows, all from one sample in a study of blood T cells in healthy people across ages. MiXCR was run by TCRdb on the 5' RACE reads, yielding one entry per CDR3 protein. The sample holds more than 500,000 distinct CDR3 sequences; 25% to 30% are singletons and the top ten take around a sixth. The specimen sequenced was blood. Receptors originate from an older woman in good health. CDR3s leave out the opening cysteine and the closing phenylalanine or tryptophan.

CDR3aa: ATSPGAYEQY
v_gene: TRBV15
j_gene: TRBJ2-7

CDR3aa: ASSQRTSDYYEQY
v_gene: TRBV5-4
j_gene: TRBJ2-7

CDR3aa: SAPGHREGKLF
v_gene: TRBV20-1
j_gene: TRBJ1-4

CDR3aa: ASSWTGTGRQETQY
v_gene: TRBV7-6
j_gene: TRBJ2-5

CDR3aa: ASSNRLARYNEQF
v_gene: TRBV11-2
j_gene: -

CDR3aa: ASSKLRDTDTDTQY
v_gene: TRBV21-1
j_gene: TRBJ2-3

CDR3aa: ATSALTGRGQSSYNEQF
v_gene: TRBV24-1
j_gene: TRBJ2-1

CDR3aa: ASSQDGGGQGAKNIQY
v_gene: TRBV4-1
j_gene: TRBJ2-4

CDR3aa: AWSVEETQY
v_gene: TRBV30
j_gene: TRBJ2-5

CDR3aa: ASTRQGQETQY
v_gene: TRBV5-1
j_gene: TRBJ2-5

CDR3aa: ASSPPQGSTDTQY
v_gene: TRBV5-1
j_gene: TRBJ2-3

CDR3aa: ASSTAFEYPYGYT
v_gene: TRBV11-3
j_gene: TRBJ1-2

CDR3aa: ATSREGYSSYEQY
v_gene: TRBV15
j_gene: TRBJ2-7

CDR3aa: AWSVPGRGHGGYT
v_gene: TRBV30
j_gene: TRBJ1-2

CDR3aa: ASSSTGRPGELF
v_gene: TRBV5-6
j_gene: TRBJ2-2

CDR3aa: ATSRDPLPAWTGPGGYT
v_gene: TRBV15
j_gene: TRBJ1-2

CDR3aa: ASSVGKTGYEQY
v_gene: TRBV9
j_gene: TRBJ2-7

CDR3aa: ASRIKRTVENQPQH
v_gene: TRBV6-1
j_gene: TRBJ1-5

CDR3aa: AGSLASETPYEQY
v_gene: TRBV5-5
j_gene: -

CDR3aa: ASSFNRGGTDTQY
v_gene: TRBV7-2
j_gene: TRBJ2-3

CDR3aa: ASNILAGFADTQY
v_gene: TRBV5-1
j_gene: TRBJ2-3

CDR3aa: ASSQFTGQNYYGYT
v_gene: TRBV5-1
j_gene: TRBJ1-2

CDR3aa: ASTRTPGNTEAF
v_gene: TRBV7-9
j_gene: TRBJ1-1

CDR3aa: ASSLSDRATNEKLF
v_gene: TRBV7-6
j_gene: TRBJ1-4